This is a list of T cell receptor beta chains from one sample in a study of blood T cell repertoires in COVID-19. Method: immunoSEQ multiplex PCR; TCRdb's copy keeps in-frame clones and lacks some. Of 400,000 or so clones listed, roughly 90% are singletons. The sample was peripheral blood. The receptors stem from a woman in her thirties or forties with COVID-19, enrolled during active disease. Both conserved end residues are part of each CDR3. The D gene is left open where the match is weak. Some rows mark clone size as missing; the rest say once, few, many or name a class of expanded clone.

v_gene	j_gene	d_gene	abundance	CDR3aa	CDR3nt
TRBV28	TRBJ2-5	TRBD2	-	CASSFSGGEDSETQYF	TGTGCCAGCAGCTTCTCGGGGGGTGAAGATTCAGAGACCCAGTACTTC
TRBV18	TRBJ2-2	-	-	CASSPSTGELFF	TGTGCCAGCTCACCCTCCACCGGGGAGCTGTTTTTT
TRBV19	TRBJ1-3	-	-	CASSRTREISGNTIYF	TGTGCCAGTAGTCGCACGAGGGAGATCTCTGGAAACACCATATATTTT
TRBV28	TRBJ1-4	-	-	CASSLNGQGNEKLFF	TGTGCCAGCAGTTTAAATGGGCAGGGAAATGAAAAACTGTTTTTT
TRBV27	TRBJ2-7	-	few	CASSLSLRASYEQYF	TGTGCCAGCAGTTTAAGTTTGAGGGCTTCCTACGAGCAGTACTTC
TRBV7-2	TRBJ1-4	TRBD1	-	CASRSGTVANEKLFF	TGTGCCAGCAGGTCCGGGACAGTGGCTAATGAAAAACTGTTTTTT
TRBV24-1	TRBJ1-5	-	-	CATSDFRGGSNQPQHF	TGTGCCACCAGTGATTTTCGAGGGGGTAGCAATCAGCCCCAGCATTTT
TRBV28	TRBJ1-3	-	-	CASSPRRASGNTIYF	TGTGCCAGCTCCCCCCGGAGGGCCTCGGGAAACACCATATATTTT
TRBV4-1	TRBJ2-7	-	once	CASSQGGGYEQYF	TGCGCCAGCAGCCAAGGAGGGGGCTACGAGCAGTACTTC
TRBV9	TRBJ1-1	-	-	CASSVVDREAFF	TGTGCCAGCAGCGTAGTTGACAGAGAAGCTTTCTTT
TRBV6-5	TRBJ2-1	TRBD2	-	CASSYSAGGTYNEQFF	TGTGCCAGCAGTTACTCGGCGGGGGGGACCTACAATGAGCAGTTCTTC